This TCR beta chain stems from a study of T cell responses to AZD1222 COVID-19 vaccine. About the research overall: Doses given second, at about 4 or about 12 weeks, were pooled.

A note on this clone: Its antigen remains unknown.

Notes on the study in general: Repertoire collection took place solely once the T cell response had peaked. Spike-specific TCR breadth and depth grew following two AZD1222 doses.

Using immunoSEQ multiplex PCR, the repertoire was profiled, and TCRdb retains in-frame clones only, with some absent. The profile shows approximately 110,000 clones, about nine tenths of them singletons. The length of the CDR3 is 16 residues. Per germline, CDR1 MNHEY and CDR2 SVGAGI. Trimming took 4 bases from V and 0 from J, leaving 13 bases between them. J is TRBJ2-1 and V is TRBV6-5; TRBD2 is a possible D gene (5 bases). This clonotype originated in an adult in good health. The sequencing here drew on peripheral blood, taken on day 0 of AZD1222 vaccination. Here the CDR3 reads CASSLGGPSSYNEQFF. In DNA form, the CDR3 reads TGTGCCAGCAGTTTAGGCGGGCCTAGCTCCTACAATGAGCAGTTCTTC.